This T cell receptor beta chain originates from a study of tumor-infiltrating lymphocytes in primary liver carcinoma. The study, taken as a whole, reports: Blood had a significantly lower top-250-clone fraction than tumors did (p = 0.039). In tumor-adjacent and tumor-blood pairs, overlap was lower than in tumor region pairs.

CDR1 and CDR2 from the germline V gene are SGHNT and YENEEA. Trimming shortened V by 9 bases and J by 5 bases, and 22 bases separated the two germline ends. CDR3 length equals 15 residues. The source material, about 18-31 mg of unsorted bulk tissue, was used to co-extract RNA and DNA. Total RNA amounting to roughly 450 ng was the source from which TCR beta cDNA was made with a constant-region primer. Slightly modified ARM-PCR, run as three nested multiplex PCR rounds, produced the TCR beta libraries. Two initial PCR rounds of 10 to 11 cycles each paired TRBV1-TRBV30 forward primers with a C-beta reverse primer. TCRdb re-analysed the multiplex PCR reads in MiXCR, keeping a single row per CDR3 protein. The sample shows approximately 110,000 distinct CDR3 sequences, roughly three fifths of them seen only once. As to this clonotype: Its antigen is still unknown.

The sequence came from a woman aged 60-70 years with primary liver carcinoma and hepatitis B virus infection. This sequence joins TRBV11-3 and TRBJ2-5; tentative D call: TRBD2 (6 bases). Sequenced sample: liver tumor tissue from sampling region 3. Subset in this sample: tumor region T3, left-lateral pole. The CDR3 loop reads CARSLGVTGDETQYF. CDR3 sequence (DNA): TGTGCCAGAAGCCTTGGGGTAACGGGAGATGAGACCCAGTACTTC. The complete variable domain, with remaining parts taken from reference TRBV11-3 and TRBJ2-5, reads EAGVVQSPRYKIIEKKQPVAFWCNPISGHNTLYWYLQNLGQGPELLIRYENEEAVDDSQLPKDRFSAERLKGVDSTLKIQPAELGDSAVYLCARSLGVTGDETQYFGPGTRLLVL.